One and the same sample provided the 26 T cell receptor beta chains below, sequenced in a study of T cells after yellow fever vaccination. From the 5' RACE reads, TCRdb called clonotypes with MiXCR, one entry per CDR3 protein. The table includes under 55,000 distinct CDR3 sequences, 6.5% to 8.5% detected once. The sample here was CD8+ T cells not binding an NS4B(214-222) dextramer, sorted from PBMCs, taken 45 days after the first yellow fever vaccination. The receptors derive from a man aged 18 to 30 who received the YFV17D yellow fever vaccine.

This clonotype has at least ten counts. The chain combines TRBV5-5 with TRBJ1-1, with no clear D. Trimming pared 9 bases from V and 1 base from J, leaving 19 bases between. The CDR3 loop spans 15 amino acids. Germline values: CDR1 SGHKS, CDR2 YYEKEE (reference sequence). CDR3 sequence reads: CATSDARYWNTEAFF. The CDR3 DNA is TGTGCCACCTCGGACGCCCGGTATTGGAACACTGAAGCTTTCTTT. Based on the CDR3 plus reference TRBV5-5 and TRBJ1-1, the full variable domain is DAGVTQSPTHLIKTRGQQVTLRCSPISGHKSVSWYQQVLGQGPQFIFQYYEKEERGRGNFPDRFSARQFPNYSSELNVNALLLGDSALYLCATSDARYWNTEAFFGQGTRLTVV.

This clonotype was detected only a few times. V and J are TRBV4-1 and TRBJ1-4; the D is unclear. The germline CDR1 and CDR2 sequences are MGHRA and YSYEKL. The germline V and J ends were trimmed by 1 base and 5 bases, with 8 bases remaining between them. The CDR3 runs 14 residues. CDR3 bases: TGCGCCAGCAGCCAAGTTCACGGGAATGAAAAACTGTTTTTT. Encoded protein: CASSQVHGNEKLFF.

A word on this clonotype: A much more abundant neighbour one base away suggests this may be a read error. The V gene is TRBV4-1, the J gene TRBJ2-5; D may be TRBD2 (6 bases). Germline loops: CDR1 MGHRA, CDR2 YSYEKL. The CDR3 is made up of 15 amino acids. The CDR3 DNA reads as TGCGCCAGAAGCCAAGTTTGGAAAACGGAGGGGACCCAGTACTTC. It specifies CARSQVWKTEGTQYF.

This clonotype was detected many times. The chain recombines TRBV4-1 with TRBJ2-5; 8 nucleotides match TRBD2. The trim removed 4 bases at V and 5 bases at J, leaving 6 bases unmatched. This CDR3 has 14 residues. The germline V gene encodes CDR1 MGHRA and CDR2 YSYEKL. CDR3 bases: TGCGCCAGCAGCCTCGGACTAGCTCGGGAGACCCAGTACTTC. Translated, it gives CASSLGLARETQYF.

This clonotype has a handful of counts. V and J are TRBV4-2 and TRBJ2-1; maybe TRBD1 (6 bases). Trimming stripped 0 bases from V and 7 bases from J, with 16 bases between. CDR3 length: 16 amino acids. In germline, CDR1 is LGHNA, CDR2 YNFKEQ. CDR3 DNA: TGTGCCAGCAGCCAAGATCTGTCGGGACAAACTAATGAGCAGTTCTTC. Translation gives CASSQDLSGQTNEQFF.

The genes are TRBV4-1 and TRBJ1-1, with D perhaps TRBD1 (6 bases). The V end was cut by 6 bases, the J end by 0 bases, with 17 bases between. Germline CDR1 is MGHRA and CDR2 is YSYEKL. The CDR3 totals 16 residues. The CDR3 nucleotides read TGCGCCAGCAGACACACTCCGGGACACGTGAACACTGAAGCTTTCTTT. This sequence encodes CASRHTPGHVNTEAFF.

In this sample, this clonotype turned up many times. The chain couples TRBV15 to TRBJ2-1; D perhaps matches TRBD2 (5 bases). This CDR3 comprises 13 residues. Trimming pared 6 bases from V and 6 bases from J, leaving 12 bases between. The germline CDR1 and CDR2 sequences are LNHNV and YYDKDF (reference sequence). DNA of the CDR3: TGTGCCACCAGAGTCCTAGGGAGCAATGAGCAGTTCTTC. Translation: CATRVLGSNEQFF.

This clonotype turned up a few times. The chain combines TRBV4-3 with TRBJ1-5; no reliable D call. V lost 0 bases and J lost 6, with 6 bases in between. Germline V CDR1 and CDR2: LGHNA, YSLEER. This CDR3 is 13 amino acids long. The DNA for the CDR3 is TGCGCCAGCAGCCAAGATCCCTCTCAGCCCCAGCATTTT. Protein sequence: CASSQDPSQPQHF.

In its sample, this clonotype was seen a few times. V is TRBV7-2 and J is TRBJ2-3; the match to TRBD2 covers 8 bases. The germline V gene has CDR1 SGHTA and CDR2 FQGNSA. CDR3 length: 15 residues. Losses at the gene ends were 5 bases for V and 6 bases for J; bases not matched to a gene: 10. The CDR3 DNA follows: TGTGCCAGCAGCCATACCACGGGCGGGGGGGATACGCAGTATTTT. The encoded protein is CASSHTTGGGDTQYF.

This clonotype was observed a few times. In DNA form, the CDR3 reads TGTGCCAGCAGCGTAGGGGACAGCTTTGGAGAGACCCAGTACTTC. Its protein is CASSVGDSFGETQYF. This sequence joins TRBV9 and TRBJ2-5, with 7 positions matching TRBD1. J gave up 4 bases and V 0 bases, and 6 bases lay outside the gene matches. The CDR3 consists of 15 residues. The V gene's germline CDR1 is SGDLS and CDR2 YYNGEE.

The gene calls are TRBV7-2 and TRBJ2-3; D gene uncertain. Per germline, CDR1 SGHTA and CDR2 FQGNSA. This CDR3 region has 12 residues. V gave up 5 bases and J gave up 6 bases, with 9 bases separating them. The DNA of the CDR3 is TGTGCCAGCAGCCTCCCCTTCGATACGCAGTATTTT. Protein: CASSLPFDTQYF.

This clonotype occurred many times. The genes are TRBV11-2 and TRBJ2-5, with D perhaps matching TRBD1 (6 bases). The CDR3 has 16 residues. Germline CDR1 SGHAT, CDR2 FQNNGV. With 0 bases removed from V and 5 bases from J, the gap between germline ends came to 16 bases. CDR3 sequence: CASSLDLRGSGETQYF. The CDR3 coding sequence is TGTGCCAGCAGCTTAGATCTCAGGGGTTCGGGCGAGACCCAGTACTTC.

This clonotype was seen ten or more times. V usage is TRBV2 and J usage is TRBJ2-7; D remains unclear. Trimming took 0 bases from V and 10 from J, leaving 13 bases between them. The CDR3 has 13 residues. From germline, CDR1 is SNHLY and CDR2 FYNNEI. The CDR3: CASSEAWVRDQYF. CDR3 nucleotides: TGTGCCAGCAGTGAAGCGTGGGTTCGAGATCAGTACTTC.

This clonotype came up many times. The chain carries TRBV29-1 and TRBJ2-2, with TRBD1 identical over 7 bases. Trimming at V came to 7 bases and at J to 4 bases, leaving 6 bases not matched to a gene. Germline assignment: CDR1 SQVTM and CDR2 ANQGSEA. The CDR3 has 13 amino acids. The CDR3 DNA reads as TGCAGCGGACAGGGATTTAGCACCGGGGAGCTGTTTTTT. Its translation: CSGQGFSTGELFF.

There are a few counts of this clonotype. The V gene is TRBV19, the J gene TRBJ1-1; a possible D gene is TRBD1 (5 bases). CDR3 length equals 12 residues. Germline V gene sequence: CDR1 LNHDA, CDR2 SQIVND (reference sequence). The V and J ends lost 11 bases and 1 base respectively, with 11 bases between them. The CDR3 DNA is TGTGCCGTGGGTCAGGGGAACACTGAAGCTTTCTTT. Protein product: CAVGQGNTEAFF.

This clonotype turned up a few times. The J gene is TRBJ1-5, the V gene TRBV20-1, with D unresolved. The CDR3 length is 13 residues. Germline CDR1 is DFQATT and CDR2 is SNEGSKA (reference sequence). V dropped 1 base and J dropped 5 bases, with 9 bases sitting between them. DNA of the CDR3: TGCAGTGCTAGAGTAAAGGGTTATCAGCCCCAGCATTTT. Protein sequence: CSARVKGYQPQHF.

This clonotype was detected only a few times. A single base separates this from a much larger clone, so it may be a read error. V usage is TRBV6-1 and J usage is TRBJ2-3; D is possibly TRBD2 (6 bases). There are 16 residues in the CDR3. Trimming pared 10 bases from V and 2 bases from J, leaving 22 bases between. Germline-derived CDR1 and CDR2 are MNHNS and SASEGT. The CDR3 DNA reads TGTGCCACCGCTATCCGGGACTCCTGCGCCACAGATACGCAGTATTTT. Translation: CATAIRDSCATDTQYF.

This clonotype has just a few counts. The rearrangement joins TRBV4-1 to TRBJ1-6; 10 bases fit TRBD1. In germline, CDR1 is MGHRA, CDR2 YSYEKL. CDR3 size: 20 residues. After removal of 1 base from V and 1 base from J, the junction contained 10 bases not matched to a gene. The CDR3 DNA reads TGCGCCAGCAGCCAAGTAACCGGGACAGGGGAGTTTTCCTATAATTCACCCCTCCACTTT. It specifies CASSQVTGTGEFSYNSPLHF.

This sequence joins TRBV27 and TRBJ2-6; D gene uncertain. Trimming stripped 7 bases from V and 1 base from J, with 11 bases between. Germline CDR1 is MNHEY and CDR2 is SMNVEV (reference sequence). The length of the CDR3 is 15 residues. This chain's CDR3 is CASTSGASGANVLTF. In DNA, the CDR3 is TGTGCCAGCACTTCGGGTGCTTCTGGGGCCAACGTCCTGACTTTC.

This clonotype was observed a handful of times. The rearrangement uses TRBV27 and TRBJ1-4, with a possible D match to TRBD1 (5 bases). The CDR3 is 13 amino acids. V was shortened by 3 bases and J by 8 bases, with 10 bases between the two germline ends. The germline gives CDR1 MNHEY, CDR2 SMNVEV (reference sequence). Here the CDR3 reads CASSFTGNEKLFF. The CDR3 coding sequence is TGTGCCAGCAGTTTTACAGGAAACGAAAAACTGTTTTTT.

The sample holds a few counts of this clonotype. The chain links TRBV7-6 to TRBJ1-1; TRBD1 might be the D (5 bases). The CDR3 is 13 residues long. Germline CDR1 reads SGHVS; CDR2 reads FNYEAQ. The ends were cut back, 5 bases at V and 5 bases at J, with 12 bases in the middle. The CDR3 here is CASSRDGGTEAFF. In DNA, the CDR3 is TGTGCCAGCAGCCGAGACGGGGGTACTGAAGCTTTCTTT.

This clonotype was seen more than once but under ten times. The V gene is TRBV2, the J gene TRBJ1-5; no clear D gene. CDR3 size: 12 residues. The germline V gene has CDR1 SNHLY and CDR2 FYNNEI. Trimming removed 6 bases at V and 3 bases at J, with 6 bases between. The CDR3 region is CASRSHNQPQHF. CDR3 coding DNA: TGTGCCAGCAGAAGCCACAATCAGCCCCAGCATTTT. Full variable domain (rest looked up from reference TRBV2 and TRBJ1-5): EPEVTQTPSHQVTQMGQEVILRCVPISNHLYFYWYRQILGQKVEFLVSFYNNEISEKSEIFDDQFSVERPDGSNFTLKIRSTKLEDSAMYFCASRSHNQPQHFGDGTRLSIL.

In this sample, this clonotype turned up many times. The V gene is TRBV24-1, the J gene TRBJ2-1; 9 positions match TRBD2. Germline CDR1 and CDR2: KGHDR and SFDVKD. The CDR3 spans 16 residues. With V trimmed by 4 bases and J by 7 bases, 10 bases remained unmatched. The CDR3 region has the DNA TGTGCCACCAGTGACTCGCGGGGGGGCCTGGTTAATGAGCAGTTCTTC. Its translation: CATSDSRGGLVNEQFF.

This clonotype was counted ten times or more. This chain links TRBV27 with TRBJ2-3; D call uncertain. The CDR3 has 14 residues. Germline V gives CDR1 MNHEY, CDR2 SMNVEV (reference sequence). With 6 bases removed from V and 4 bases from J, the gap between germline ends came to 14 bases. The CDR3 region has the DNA TGTGCCAGCAGGCCTCCCCTAGATCCAGATACGCAGTATTTT. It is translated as CASRPPLDPDTQYF.

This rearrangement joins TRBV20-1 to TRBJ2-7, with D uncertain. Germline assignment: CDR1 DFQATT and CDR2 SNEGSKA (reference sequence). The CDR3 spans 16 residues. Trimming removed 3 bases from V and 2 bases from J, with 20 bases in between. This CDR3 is CSASNLWTDEAYEQYF. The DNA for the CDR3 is TGCAGTGCTAGCAATTTATGGACGGACGAAGCCTACGAGCAGTACTTC.

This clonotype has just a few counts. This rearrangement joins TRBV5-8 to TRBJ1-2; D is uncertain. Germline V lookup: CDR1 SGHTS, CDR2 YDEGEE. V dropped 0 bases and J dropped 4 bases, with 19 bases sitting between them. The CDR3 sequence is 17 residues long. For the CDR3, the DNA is TGTGCCAGCAGCTTGGGGTTTCGGGCCCCAAGACGCTATGGCTACACCTTC. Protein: CASSLGFRAPRRYGYTF.